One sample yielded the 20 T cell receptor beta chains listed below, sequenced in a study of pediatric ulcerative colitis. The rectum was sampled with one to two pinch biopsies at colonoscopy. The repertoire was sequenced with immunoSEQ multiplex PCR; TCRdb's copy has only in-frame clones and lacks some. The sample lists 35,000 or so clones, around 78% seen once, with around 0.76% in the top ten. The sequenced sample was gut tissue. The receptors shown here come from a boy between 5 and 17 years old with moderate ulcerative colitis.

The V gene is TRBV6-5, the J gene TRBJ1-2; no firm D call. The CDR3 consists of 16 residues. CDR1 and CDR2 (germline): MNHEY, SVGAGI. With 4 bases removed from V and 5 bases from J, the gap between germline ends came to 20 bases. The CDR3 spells CASSSSPKTTSYGYTF. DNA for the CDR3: TGTGCCAGCAGTTCATCCCCAAAGACCACATCGTATGGCTACACCTTC.

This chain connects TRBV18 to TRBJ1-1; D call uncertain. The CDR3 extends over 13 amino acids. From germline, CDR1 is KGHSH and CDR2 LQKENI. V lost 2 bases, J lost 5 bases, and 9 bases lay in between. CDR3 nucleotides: TGTGCCAGCTCACCAGGGGTTCGGACTGAAGCTTTCTTT. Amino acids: CASSPGVRTEAFF.

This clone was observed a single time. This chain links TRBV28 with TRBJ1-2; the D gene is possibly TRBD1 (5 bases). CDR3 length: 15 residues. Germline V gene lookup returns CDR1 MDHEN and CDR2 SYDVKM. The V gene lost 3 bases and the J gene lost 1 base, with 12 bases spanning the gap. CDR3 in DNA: TGTGCCAGCAGTTTTGGGGTGCAGGGTAACTATGGCTACACCTTC. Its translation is CASSFGVQGNYGYTF.

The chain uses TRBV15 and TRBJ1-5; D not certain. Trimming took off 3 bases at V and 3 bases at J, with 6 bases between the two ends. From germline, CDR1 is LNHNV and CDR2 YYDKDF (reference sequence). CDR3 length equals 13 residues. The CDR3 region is CATSSWDNQPQHF. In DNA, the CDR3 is TGTGCCACCAGCAGCTGGGACAATCAGCCCCAGCATTTT. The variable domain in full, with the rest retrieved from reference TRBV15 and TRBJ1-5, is DAMVIQNPRYQVTQFGKPVTLSCSQTLNHNVMYWYQQKSSQAPKLLFHYYDKDFNNEADTPDNFQSRRPNTSFCFLDIRSPGLGDTAMYLCATSSWDNQPQHFGDGTRLSIL.

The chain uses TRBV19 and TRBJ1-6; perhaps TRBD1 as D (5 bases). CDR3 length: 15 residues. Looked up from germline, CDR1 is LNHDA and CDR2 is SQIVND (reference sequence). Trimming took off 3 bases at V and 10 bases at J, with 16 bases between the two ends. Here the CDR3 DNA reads TGTGCCAGTAGTATTTGGGGGGGTAGGCGGTCACCCCTCCACTTT. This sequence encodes CASSIWGGRRSPLHF.

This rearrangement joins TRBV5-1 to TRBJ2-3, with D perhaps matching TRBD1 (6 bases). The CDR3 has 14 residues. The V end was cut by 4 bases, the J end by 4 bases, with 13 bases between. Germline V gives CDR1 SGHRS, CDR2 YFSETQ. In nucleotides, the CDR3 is TGCGCCAGCAGCCTGACAGGCTCGGCAGATACGCAGTATTTT. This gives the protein CASSLTGSADTQYF.

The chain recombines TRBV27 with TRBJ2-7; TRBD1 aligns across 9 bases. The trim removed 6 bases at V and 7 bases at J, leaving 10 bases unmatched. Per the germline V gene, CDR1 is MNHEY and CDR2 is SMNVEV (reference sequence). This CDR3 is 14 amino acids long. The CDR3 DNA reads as TGTGCCAGCAGCCCACAGGGGGCATGGGGAGAGCAGTACTTC. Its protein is CASSPQGAWGEQYF.

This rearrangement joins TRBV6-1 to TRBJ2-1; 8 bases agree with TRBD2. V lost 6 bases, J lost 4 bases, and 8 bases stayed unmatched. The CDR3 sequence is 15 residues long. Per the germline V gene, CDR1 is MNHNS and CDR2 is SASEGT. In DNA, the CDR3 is TGTGCCAGCAGCCGGGGGGGACTGGTTTACAATGAGCAGTTCTTC. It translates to CASSRGGLVYNEQFF.

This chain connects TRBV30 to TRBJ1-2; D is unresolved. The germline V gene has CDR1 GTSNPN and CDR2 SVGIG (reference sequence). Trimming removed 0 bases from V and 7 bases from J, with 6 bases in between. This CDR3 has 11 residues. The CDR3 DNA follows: TGTGCCTGGAGTGTACGGGGTGGCTACACCTTC. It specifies CAWSVRGGYTF.

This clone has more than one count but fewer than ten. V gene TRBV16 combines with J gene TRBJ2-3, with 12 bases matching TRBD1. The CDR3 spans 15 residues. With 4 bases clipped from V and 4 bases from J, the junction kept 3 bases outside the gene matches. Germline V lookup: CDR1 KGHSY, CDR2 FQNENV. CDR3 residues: CASSPGTGGADTQYF. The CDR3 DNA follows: TGTGCCAGCAGCCCTGGGACAGGGGGCGCAGATACGCAGTATTTT.

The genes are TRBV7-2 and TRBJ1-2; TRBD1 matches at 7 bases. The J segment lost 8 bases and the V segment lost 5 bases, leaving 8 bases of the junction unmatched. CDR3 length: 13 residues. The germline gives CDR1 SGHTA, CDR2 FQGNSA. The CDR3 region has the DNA TGTGCCAGCAGCACCAGGGGGGAAAGGGGCTACACCTTC. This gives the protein CASSTRGERGYTF. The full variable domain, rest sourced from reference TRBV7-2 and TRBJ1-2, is GAGVSQSPSNKVTEKGKDVELRCDPISGHTALYWYRQSLGQGLEFLIYFQGNSAPDKSGLPSDRFSAERTGGSVSTLTIQRTQQEDSAVYLCASSTRGERGYTFGSGTRLTVV.

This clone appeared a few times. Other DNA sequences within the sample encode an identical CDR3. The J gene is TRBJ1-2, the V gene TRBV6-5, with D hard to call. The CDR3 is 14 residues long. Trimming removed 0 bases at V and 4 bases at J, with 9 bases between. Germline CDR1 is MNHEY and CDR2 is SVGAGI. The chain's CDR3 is CASSYSGFVYGYTF. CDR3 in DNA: TGTGCCAGCAGTTACTCGGGGTTTGTCTATGGCTACACCTTC.

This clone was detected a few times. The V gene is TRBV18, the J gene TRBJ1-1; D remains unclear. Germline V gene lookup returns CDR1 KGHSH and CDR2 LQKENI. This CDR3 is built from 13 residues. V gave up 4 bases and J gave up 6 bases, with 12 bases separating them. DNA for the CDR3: TGTGCCAGCTCACAAGACTTCGGTTCTGAAGCTTTCTTT. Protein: CASSQDFGSEAFF.

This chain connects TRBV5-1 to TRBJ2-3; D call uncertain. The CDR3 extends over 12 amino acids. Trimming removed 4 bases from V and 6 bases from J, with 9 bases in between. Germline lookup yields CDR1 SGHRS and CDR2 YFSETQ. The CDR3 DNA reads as TGCGCCAGCAGCCCCCCGGAGGATACGCAGTATTTT. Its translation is CASSPPEDTQYF. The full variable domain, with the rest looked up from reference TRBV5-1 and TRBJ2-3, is KAGVTQTPRYLIKTRGQQVTLSCSPISGHRSVSWYQQTPGQGLQFLFEYFSETQRNKGNFPGRFSGRQFSNSRSEMNVSTLELGDSALYLCASSPPEDTQYFGPGTRLTVL.

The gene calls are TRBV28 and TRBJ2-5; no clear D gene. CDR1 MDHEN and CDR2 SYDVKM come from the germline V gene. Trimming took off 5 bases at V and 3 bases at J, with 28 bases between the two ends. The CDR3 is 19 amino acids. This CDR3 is CASSRPIRALKNVEETQYF. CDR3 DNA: TGTGCCAGCAGTAGACCTATCCGGGCCCTAAAAAATGTCGAAGAGACCCAGTACTTC.

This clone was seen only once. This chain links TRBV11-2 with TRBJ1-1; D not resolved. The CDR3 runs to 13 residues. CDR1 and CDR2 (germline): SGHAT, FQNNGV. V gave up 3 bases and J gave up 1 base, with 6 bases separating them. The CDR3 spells CASSLWENTEAFF. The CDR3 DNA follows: TGTGCCAGCAGCTTGTGGGAGAACACTGAAGCTTTCTTT.

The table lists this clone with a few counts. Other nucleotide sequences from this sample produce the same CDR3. CDR3 amino acids: CASSVGLAGANEQFF. CDR3 coding DNA: TGTGCCAGCAGTGTTGGACTAGCGGGAGCGAATGAGCAGTTCTTC. The chain combines TRBV6-4 with TRBJ2-1; 13 bases agree with TRBD2. The V segment lost 4 bases and the J segment 7 bases; nucleotides outside the gene matches: 4. There are 15 residues in the CDR3. CDR1 and CDR2 from the germline V gene are MRHNA and SNTAGT.

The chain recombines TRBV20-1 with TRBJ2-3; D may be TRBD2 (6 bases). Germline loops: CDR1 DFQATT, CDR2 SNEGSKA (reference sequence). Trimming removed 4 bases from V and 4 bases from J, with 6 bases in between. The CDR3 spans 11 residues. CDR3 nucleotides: TGCAGTGCTACTAGCGCAGATACGCAGTATTTT. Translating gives CSATSADTQYF.

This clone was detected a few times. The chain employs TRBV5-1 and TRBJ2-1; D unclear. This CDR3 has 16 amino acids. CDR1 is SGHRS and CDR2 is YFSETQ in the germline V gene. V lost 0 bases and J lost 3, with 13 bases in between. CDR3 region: CASSLGRTTGYNEQFF. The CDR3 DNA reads TGCGCCAGCAGCTTGGGACGTACCACTGGCTACAATGAGCAGTTCTTC.

The CDR3 loop reads CASTNGRTPGNQPQHF. As DNA, the CDR3 is TGTGCCAGCACCAATGGGCGGACCCCAGGCAATCAGCCCCAGCATTTT. The genes are TRBV2 and TRBJ1-5; D gene uncertain. The V gene lost 7 bases and the J gene lost 2 bases, with 18 bases spanning the gap. The CDR3 is made up of 16 amino acids. Per the germline V gene, CDR1 is SNHLY and CDR2 is FYNNEI.